The 7 T cell receptor beta chains listed next were all sequenced from one sample in a study of blood T cell repertoires in COVID-19. Only in-frame clones appear in the TCRdb table, and some are missing; sequencing was by immunoSEQ multiplex PCR. The sample consists of 200,000 to 300,000 clones, around 88% of them appearing once. The specimen sequenced was peripheral blood. The receptor set was obtained from a man aged 25 to 40 with active or convalescent COVID-19.

The J gene is TRBJ1-1, the V gene TRBV19; D possibly corresponds to TRBD1 (5 bases). This CDR3 comprises 14 residues. Germline CDR1 reads LNHDA; CDR2 reads SQIVND (reference sequence). V lost 5 bases to trimming and J lost 4 bases, with 14 bases between them. Here the CDR3 reads CASSFSEGSTEAFF. As DNA, the CDR3 is TGTGCCAGTAGTTTCTCGGAGGGGAGCACTGAAGCTTTCTTT.

V and J are TRBV7-2 and TRBJ1-5; 9 nucleotides line up with TRBD1. With V trimmed by 6 bases and J by 6 bases, 6 bases remained unmatched. Per germline, CDR1 SGHTA and CDR2 FQGNSA. There are 14 residues in the CDR3. CDR3 sequence reads: CASSVGTGSQPQHF. CDR3 coding DNA: TGTGCCAGCAGTGTTGGGACAGGGAGTCAGCCCCAGCATTTT.

V usage is TRBV6-5 and J usage is TRBJ2-1, with TRBD2 matching 9 bases. Trimming at V came to 2 bases and at J to 3 bases, leaving 2 bases not matched to a gene. CDR1 is MNHEY, CDR2 SVGAGI, per germline. The CDR3 spans 15 residues. The CDR3 nucleotides read TGTGCCAGCAGTTACCTGACTAGCGGCTACAATGAGCAGTTCTTC. Its protein product is CASSYLTSGYNEQFF.

The chain combines TRBV27 with TRBJ1-4; D is perhaps TRBD1 (5 bases). V was pared by 5 bases and J by 8 bases, with 12 bases between. There are 13 residues in the CDR3. Germline CDR1 is MNHEY and CDR2 is SMNVEV (reference sequence). DNA of the CDR3: TGTGCCAGCAGTGCCCAGGGTGGAGAAAAACTGTTTTTT. Its protein product is CASSAQGGEKLFF.

As DNA, the CDR3 is TGTGCCAGCAGGATACAGGGGGTTACTGAAGCTTTCTTT. Amino acids: CASRIQGVTEAFF. This chain connects TRBV6-5 to TRBJ1-1; TRBD1 agrees at 8 bases. The CDR3 is made up of 13 amino acids. The germline V gene has CDR1 MNHEY and CDR2 SVGAGI. The V segment lost 6 bases and the J segment 5 bases; nucleotides outside the gene matches: 5.

CDR3 sequence reads: CASSLERSSYEQYF. The CDR3 nucleotides are TGTGCCAGCAGCTTGGAGAGGAGCTCCTACGAGCAGTACTTC. The chain carries TRBV7-2 and TRBJ2-7; the D is unclear. V lost 3 bases, J lost 0 bases, and 9 bases lay in between. This CDR3 has 14 amino acids. Germline CDR1 SGHTA, CDR2 FQGNSA.

The V and J genes are TRBV5-6 and TRBJ1-5, with 7 bases lining up with TRBD1. The CDR3 sequence is 14 residues long. Per germline, CDR1 SGHDT and CDR2 YYEEEE. V shed 3 bases and J 3 bases; nucleotides not matched to a gene: 3. CDR3 in amino acids: CASSSGTANQPQHF. For the CDR3, the DNA is TGTGCCAGCAGCTCCGGGACAGCCAATCAGCCCCAGCATTTT. Filled out from reference TRBV5-6 and TRBJ1-5, the complete variable domain reads DAGVTQSPTHLIKTRGQQVTLRCSPKSGHDTVSWYQQALGQGPQFIFQYYEEEERQRGNFPDRFSGHQFPNYSSELNVNALLLGDSALYLCASSSGTANQPQHFGDGTRLSIL.